This TCR beta chain was identified during a study of cytomegalovirus exposure and HLA in healthy donors. At the level of the study: About 85 million unique TCRs from HLA-typed donors were held in an early release of data.

While unrecorded immune exposures were likely, the donors were nominally healthy when sampled. This CDR3 region has 15 residues. The germline CDR1 and CDR2 sequences are MNHNS and SASEGT. The trim removed 9 bases at V and 0 bases at J, leaving 7 bases unmatched. PCR used 60 Vbeta primers and 13 Jbeta primers. Sequencing used immunoSEQ multiplex PCR; TCRdb keeps in-frame clones, though not all of them. The sample comprises some 190,000 clones, around 80% of which are singletons, and 1.9% rests with the top ten. Sequences were obtained from PBMCs. The origin of this receptor is a woman aged 30 to 39 in good health and CMV-seronegative. The chain uses TRBV6-1 and TRBJ1-2, with 10 bases lining up with TRBD1. CDR3 in amino acids: CASSGTGASNYGYTF. The CDR3 nucleotides read TGTGCCAGTTCCGGGACAGGGGCTTCTAACTATGGCTACACCTTC.